The rows below give T cell receptor beta chains drawn from one sample of a study of radiotherapy plus CTLA-4 blockade in lung cancer. Some clones are missing from TCRdb's copy, which holds only in-frame ones; the method was immunoSEQ multiplex PCR. The sample records under 65,000 clones, about 77% being singletons. This specimen was peripheral blood, taken from a patient treated with radiotherapy plus ipilimumab. These receptors were taken from a human donor with non-small cell lung cancer whose response to radiotherapy plus ipilimumab could not be evaluated. Each CDR3 is given with its conserved first and last residue. Each record gives: J gene, D gene, CDR3 length, clone size, V gene, CDR3 DNA, CDR3 protein. A D gene is named only where the DNA matches it firmly. Size values are once, few and many counts, or a class for expanded clones, and some rows have none.

j_call: TRBJ2-7; d_call: NA; cdr3_length: 14; clone_size: once; v_call: TRBV5-1; cdr3_nt: TGCGCCAGCAGCTTGTGGAGGACGAGTAACGAGCAGTACTTC; cdr3_aa: CASSLWRTSNEQYF
j_call: TRBJ2-2; d_call: NA; cdr3_length: 13; clone_size: few; v_call: TRBV4-1; cdr3_nt: TGCGCCAGCAGCCAAGGAGGGACCGGGGAGCTGTTTTTT; cdr3_aa: CASSQGGTGELFF
j_call: TRBJ1-1; d_call: NA; cdr3_length: 13; clone_size: NA; v_call: TRBV5-1; cdr3_nt: TGCGCCAGCAGCTTGTACAGAAACACTGAAGCTTTCTTT; cdr3_aa: CASSLYRNTEAFF
j_call: TRBJ2-7; d_call: TRBD2; cdr3_length: 15; clone_size: NA; v_call: TRBV28; cdr3_nt: TGTGCCAGCAGTCCCTCCGGGACGGGGGGTTACGAGCAGTACTTC; cdr3_aa: CASSPSGTGGYEQYF
j_call: TRBJ2-7; d_call: NA; cdr3_length: 15; clone_size: NA; v_call: TRBV6-4; cdr3_nt: TGTGCCAGCAGCCACGGTCCTGGACAAGCCTACGAGCAGTACTTC; cdr3_aa: CASSHGPGQAYEQYF
j_call: TRBJ2-4; d_call: TRBD2; cdr3_length: 14; clone_size: once; v_call: TRBV7-2; cdr3_nt: TGTGCCAGCAGCTCAGGACTAGCCGGTAACATTCAGTACTTC; cdr3_aa: CASSSGLAGNIQYF
j_call: TRBJ1-1; d_call: NA; cdr3_length: 17; clone_size: NA; v_call: TRBV4-1; cdr3_nt: TGCGCCAGCAGCCAAGATGCCGGGTTCAGGGGCCACACTGAAGCTTTCTTT; cdr3_aa: CASSQDAGFRGHTEAFF
j_call: TRBJ2-7; d_call: TRBD1; cdr3_length: 15; clone_size: NA; v_call: TRBV28; cdr3_nt: TGTGCCAGCAGTTTATCACGGGACAGGTCTAACGAGCAGTACTTC; cdr3_aa: CASSLSRDRSNEQYF
j_call: TRBJ2-1; d_call: TRBD2; cdr3_length: 16; clone_size: NA; v_call: TRBV7-3; cdr3_nt: TGTGCCAGCAGCCTTACCCTAGCGGGAGACTACAATGAGCAGTTCTTC; cdr3_aa: CASSLTLAGDYNEQFF
j_call: TRBJ2-3; d_call: TRBD2; cdr3_length: 16; clone_size: NA; v_call: TRBV10-3; cdr3_nt: TGTGCCATCAGTGGAGGGGGGACTAGCGGTTCGGATACGCAGTATTTT; cdr3_aa: CAISGGGTSGSDTQYF
j_call: TRBJ2-7; d_call: NA; cdr3_length: 13; clone_size: NA; v_call: TRBV6-5; cdr3_nt: TGTGCCAGCAGAGCGACGGCGACCTACGAGCAGTACTTC; cdr3_aa: CASRATATYEQYF
j_call: TRBJ1-2; d_call: NA; cdr3_length: 13; clone_size: NA; v_call: TRBV28; cdr3_nt: TGTGCCAGCAGTATAACGACAGGCAATGGCTACACCTTC; cdr3_aa: CASSITTGNGYTF
j_call: TRBJ1-1; d_call: NA; cdr3_length: 14; clone_size: NA; v_call: TRBV5-4; cdr3_nt: TGTGCCAGCAGCTTGGTGGGGGGTAAAATTGAAGCTTTCTTT; cdr3_aa: CASSLVGGKIEAFF
j_call: TRBJ2-2; d_call: TRBD2; cdr3_length: 16; clone_size: once; v_call: TRBV11-2; cdr3_nt: TGTGCCAGCAGCCCCCAAGGGACTAGCGGGGCCGGGGAGCTGTTTTTT; cdr3_aa: CASSPQGTSGAGELFF
j_call: TRBJ2-3; d_call: TRBD2; cdr3_length: 19; clone_size: NA; v_call: TRBV18; cdr3_nt: TGTGCCAGCTCAGATTCCCTTGGCGGGAGTTTGAGGTACACAGATACGCAGTATTTT; cdr3_aa: CASSDSLGGSLRYTDTQYF
j_call: TRBJ2-3; d_call: NA; cdr3_length: 14; clone_size: NA; v_call: TRBV5-1; cdr3_nt: TGCGCCAGCAGCTTGAACGGGGACACAGATACGCAGTATTTT; cdr3_aa: CASSLNGDTDTQYF
j_call: TRBJ2-7; d_call: NA; cdr3_length: 13; clone_size: NA; v_call: TRBV13; cdr3_nt: TGTGCCAGCAGCTTGCAGGGCTTCCACGAGCAGTACTTC; cdr3_aa: CASSLQGFHEQYF
j_call: TRBJ2-3; d_call: TRBD1; cdr3_length: 17; clone_size: NA; v_call: TRBV4-3; cdr3_nt: TGCGCCAGCAGCCAAGATGCCAGGGGGTTCCCCCCAGATACGCAGTATTTT; cdr3_aa: CASSQDARGFPPDTQYF
j_call: TRBJ1-1; d_call: NA; cdr3_length: 15; clone_size: medium-sized; v_call: TRBV19; cdr3_nt: TGTGCCAGTAGTATCATGGGCGGGTTGAACACTGAAGCTTTCTTT; cdr3_aa: CASSIMGGLNTEAFF
j_call: TRBJ1-2; d_call: NA; cdr3_length: 13; clone_size: few; v_call: TRBV30; cdr3_nt: TGTGCCTGGAGTGTGAGGGCGGGCTATGGCTACACCTTC; cdr3_aa: CAWSVRAGYGYTF
j_call: TRBJ2-7; d_call: TRBD1; cdr3_length: 15; clone_size: NA; v_call: TRBV7-9; cdr3_nt: TGTGCCAGCAGCTTAATGTCAGGGGGCAGGGAAACGTCGTACTTC; cdr3_aa: CASSLMSGGRETSYF
j_call: TRBJ2-1; d_call: TRBD2; cdr3_length: 16; clone_size: NA; v_call: TRBV5-1; cdr3_nt: TGCGCCAGCGGACCCGCGGTAGCGGGAGGGCCAAGCCCCACTGTCTTC; cdr3_aa: CASGPAVAGGPSPTVF
j_call: TRBJ2-7; d_call: TRBD2; cdr3_length: 17; clone_size: NA; v_call: TRBV7-9; cdr3_nt: TGTGCCAGCAGCCCGGCGCCAACTAGCGGGAGGGCCCACGAGCAGTACTTC; cdr3_aa: CASSPAPTSGRAHEQYF
j_call: TRBJ2-2; d_call: NA; cdr3_length: 14; clone_size: NA; v_call: TRBV9; cdr3_nt: TGTGCCAGCAGTGACCGGGTGGGTCCCGGGGAGCTGTTTTTT; cdr3_aa: CASSDRVGPGELFF
j_call: TRBJ2-4; d_call: NA; cdr3_length: 14; clone_size: NA; v_call: TRBV7-8; cdr3_nt: TGTGCCAGCAGCTTTACGGGTTCCGACAACATTCAGTACTTC; cdr3_aa: CASSFTGSDNIQYF
j_call: TRBJ1-6; d_call: NA; cdr3_length: 14; clone_size: NA; v_call: TRBV30; cdr3_nt: TGTGCCTGGAGTGTACCGGGTATGAATTCACCCCTCCACTTT; cdr3_aa: CAWSVPGMNSPLHF
j_call: TRBJ1-4; d_call: NA; cdr3_length: 15; clone_size: once; v_call: TRBV6-5; cdr3_nt: TGTGCCAGCAGTCCCCAGATTCCAACTAATGAAAAACTGTTTTTT; cdr3_aa: CASSPQIPTNEKLFF
j_call: TRBJ2-3; d_call: NA; cdr3_length: 17; clone_size: NA; v_call: TRBV4-3; cdr3_nt: TGCGCCAGCAGCCTGAGGCCGAGACAGGACAGCACAGATACGCAGTATTTT; cdr3_aa: CASSLRPRQDSTDTQYF
j_call: TRBJ2-7; d_call: TRBD1; cdr3_length: 18; clone_size: NA; v_call: TRBV15; cdr3_nt: TGTGCCACCAGCAGGGGCGGGGGGACAGGGGCCATTTCCTACGAGCAGTACTTC; cdr3_aa: CATSRGGGTGAISYEQYF
j_call: TRBJ2-5; d_call: TRBD2; cdr3_length: 17; clone_size: NA; v_call: TRBV9; cdr3_nt: TGTGCCAGCAGTGCCGGGACTAGCGGGGGGGCTGAAGAGACCCAGTACTTC; cdr3_aa: CASSAGTSGGAEETQYF
j_call: TRBJ2-5; d_call: NA; cdr3_length: 15; clone_size: NA; v_call: TRBV7-2; cdr3_nt: TGTGCCAGCAGACCAACCCCGGCAGGGTTAGAGACCCAGTACTTC; cdr3_aa: CASRPTPAGLETQYF
j_call: TRBJ2-4; d_call: TRBD2; cdr3_length: 19; clone_size: few; v_call: TRBV5-1; cdr3_nt: TGCGCCAGCAGCTGGCTAGCGGGAGGACATTCGGGAACCAAAAACATTCAGTACTTC; cdr3_aa: CASSWLAGGHSGTKNIQYF
j_call: TRBJ2-1; d_call: NA; cdr3_length: 17; clone_size: NA; v_call: TRBV4-1; cdr3_nt: TGCGCCAGCAGCCAAGATCTGGCGGCTAGCTCCTACAATGAGCAGTTCTTC; cdr3_aa: CASSQDLAASSYNEQFF
j_call: TRBJ2-1; d_call: TRBD2; cdr3_length: 15; clone_size: NA; v_call: TRBV7-9; cdr3_nt: TGTGCCAGCAGCTCTCGAGCGGGGGCTTACAATGAGCAGTTCTTC; cdr3_aa: CASSSRAGAYNEQFF
j_call: TRBJ2-5; d_call: TRBD2; cdr3_length: 17; clone_size: NA; v_call: TRBV27; cdr3_nt: TGTGCCAGCAGGCTAAGGACTAGCGGGGGGGCAAGGGGGACCCAGTACTTC; cdr3_aa: CASRLRTSGGARGTQYF
j_call: TRBJ2-3; d_call: TRBD2; cdr3_length: 16; clone_size: few; v_call: TRBV9; cdr3_nt: TGTGCCAGCAGCGTGCTAGCGGGGGGGCGGGGAGATACGCAGTATTTT; cdr3_aa: CASSVLAGGRGDTQYF